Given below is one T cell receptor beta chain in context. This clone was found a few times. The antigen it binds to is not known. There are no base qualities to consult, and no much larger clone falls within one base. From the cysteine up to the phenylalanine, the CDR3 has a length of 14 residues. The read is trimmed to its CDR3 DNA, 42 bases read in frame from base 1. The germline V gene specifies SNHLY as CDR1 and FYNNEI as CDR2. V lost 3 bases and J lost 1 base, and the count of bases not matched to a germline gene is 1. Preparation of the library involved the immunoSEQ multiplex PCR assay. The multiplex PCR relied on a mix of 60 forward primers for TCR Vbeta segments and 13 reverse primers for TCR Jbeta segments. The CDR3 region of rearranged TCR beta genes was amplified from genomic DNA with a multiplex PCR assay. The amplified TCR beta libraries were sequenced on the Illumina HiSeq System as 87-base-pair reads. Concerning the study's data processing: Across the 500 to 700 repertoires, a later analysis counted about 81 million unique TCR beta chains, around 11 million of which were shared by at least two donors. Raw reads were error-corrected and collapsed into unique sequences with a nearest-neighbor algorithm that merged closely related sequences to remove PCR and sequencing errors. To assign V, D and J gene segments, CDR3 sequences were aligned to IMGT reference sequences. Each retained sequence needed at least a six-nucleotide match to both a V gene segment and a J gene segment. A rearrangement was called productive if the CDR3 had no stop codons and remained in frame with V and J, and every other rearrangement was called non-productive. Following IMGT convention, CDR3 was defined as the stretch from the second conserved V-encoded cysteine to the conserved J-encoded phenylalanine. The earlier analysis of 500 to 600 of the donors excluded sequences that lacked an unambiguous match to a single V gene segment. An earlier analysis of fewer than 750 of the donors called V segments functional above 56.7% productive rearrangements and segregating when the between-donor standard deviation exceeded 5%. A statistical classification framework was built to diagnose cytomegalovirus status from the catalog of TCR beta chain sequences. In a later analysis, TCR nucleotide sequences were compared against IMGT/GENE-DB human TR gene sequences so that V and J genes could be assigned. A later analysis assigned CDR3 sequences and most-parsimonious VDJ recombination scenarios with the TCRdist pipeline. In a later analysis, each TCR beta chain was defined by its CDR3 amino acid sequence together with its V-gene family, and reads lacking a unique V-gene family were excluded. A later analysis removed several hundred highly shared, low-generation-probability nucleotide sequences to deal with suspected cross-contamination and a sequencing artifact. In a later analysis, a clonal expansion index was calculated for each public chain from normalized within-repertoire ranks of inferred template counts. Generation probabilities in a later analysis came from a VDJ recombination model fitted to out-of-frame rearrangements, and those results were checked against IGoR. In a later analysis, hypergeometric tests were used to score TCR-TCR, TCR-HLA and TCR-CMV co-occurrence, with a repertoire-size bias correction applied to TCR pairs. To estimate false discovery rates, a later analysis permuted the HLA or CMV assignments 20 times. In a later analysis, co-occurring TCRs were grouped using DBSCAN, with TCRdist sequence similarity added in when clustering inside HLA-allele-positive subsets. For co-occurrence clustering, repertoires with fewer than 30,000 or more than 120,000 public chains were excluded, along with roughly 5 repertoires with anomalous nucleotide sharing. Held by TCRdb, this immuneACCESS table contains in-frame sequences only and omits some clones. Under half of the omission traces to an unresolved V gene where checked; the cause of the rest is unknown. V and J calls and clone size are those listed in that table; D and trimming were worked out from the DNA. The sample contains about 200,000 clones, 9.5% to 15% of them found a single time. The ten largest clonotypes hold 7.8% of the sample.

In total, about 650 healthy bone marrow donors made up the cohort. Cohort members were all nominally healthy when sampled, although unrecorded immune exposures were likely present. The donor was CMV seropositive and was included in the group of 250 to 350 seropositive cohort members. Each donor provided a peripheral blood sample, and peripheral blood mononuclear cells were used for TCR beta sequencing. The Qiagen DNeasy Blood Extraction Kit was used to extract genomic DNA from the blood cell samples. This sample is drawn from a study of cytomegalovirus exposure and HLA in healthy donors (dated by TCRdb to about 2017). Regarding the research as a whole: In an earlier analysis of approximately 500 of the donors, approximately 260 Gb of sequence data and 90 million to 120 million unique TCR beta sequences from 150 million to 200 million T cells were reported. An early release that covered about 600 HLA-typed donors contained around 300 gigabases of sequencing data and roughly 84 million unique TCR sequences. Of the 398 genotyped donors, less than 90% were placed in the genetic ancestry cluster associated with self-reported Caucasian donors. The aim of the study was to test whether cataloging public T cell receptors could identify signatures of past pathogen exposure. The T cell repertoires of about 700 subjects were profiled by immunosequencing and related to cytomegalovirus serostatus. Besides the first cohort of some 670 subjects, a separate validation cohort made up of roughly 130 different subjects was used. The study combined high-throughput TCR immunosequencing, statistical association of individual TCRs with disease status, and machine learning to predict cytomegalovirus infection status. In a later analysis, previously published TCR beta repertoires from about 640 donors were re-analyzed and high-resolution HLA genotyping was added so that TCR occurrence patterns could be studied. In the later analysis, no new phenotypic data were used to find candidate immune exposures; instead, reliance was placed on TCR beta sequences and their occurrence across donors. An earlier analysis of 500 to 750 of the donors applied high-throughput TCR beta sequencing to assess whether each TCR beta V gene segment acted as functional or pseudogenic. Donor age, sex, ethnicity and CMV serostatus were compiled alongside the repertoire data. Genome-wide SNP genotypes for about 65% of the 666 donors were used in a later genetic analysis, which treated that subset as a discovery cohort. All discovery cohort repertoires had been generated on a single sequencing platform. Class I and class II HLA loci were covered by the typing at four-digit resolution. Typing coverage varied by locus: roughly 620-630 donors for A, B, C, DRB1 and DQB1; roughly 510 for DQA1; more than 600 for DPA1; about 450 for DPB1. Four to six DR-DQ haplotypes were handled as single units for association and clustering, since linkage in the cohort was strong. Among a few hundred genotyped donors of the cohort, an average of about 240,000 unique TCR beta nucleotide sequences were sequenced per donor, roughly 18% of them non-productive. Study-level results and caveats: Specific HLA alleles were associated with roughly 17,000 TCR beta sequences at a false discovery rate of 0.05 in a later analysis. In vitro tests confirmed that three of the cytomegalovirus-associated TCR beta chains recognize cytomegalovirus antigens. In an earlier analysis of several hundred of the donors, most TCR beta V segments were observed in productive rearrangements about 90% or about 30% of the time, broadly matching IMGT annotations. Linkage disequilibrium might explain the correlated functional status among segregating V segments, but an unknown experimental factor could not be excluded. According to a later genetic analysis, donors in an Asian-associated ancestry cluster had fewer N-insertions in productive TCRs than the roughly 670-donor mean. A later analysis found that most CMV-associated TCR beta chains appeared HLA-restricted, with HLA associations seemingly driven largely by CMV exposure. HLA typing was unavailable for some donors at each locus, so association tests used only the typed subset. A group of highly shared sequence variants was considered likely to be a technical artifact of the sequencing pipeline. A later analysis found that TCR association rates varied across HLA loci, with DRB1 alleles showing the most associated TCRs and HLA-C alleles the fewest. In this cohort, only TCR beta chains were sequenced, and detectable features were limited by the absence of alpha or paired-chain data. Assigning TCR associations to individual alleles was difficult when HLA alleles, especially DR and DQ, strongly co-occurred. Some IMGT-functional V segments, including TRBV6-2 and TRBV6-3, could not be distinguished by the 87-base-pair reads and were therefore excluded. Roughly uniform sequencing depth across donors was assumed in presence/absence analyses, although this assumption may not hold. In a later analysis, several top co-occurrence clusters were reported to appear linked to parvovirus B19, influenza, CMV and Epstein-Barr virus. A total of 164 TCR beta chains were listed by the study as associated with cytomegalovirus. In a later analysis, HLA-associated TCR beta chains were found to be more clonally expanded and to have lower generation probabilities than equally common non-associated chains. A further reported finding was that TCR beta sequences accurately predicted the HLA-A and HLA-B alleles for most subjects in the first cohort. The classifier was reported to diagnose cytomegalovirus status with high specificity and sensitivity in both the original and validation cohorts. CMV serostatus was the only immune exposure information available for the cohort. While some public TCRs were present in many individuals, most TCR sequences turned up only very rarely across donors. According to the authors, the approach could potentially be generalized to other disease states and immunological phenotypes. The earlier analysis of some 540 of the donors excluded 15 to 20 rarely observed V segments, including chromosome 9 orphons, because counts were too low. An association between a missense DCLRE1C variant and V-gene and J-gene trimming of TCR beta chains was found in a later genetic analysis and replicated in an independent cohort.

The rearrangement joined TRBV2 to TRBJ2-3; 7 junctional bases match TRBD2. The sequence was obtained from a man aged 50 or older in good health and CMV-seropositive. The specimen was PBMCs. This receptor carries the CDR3 CASSDRGGTDTQYF. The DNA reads TGTGCCAGCAGTGATCGGGGGGGCACAGATACGCAGTATTTT.